These T cell receptor beta chains were read from a single sample in a study of tumor-infiltrating lymphocytes in primary liver carcinoma. TCRdb ran MiXCR on the multiplex PCR reads and lists one entry per CDR3 protein. The repertoire holds approximately 110,000 distinct CDR3 sequences, 55% to 75% seen once, with less than 10% in the top ten. Sample: liver tumor tissue from sampling region 3. Receptors originate from an older woman with primary liver carcinoma and hepatitis B virus infection. CDR3s include the opening cysteine and the closing phenylalanine or tryptophan. D genes are given only for firm matches. The size of a clone is reported for some rows only, either as once, few or many, or as a class for expanded clones.

CASSLARQPSCEQYF TGTGCAAGCAGCTTAGCGAGACAGCCCTCCTGCGAGCAGTACTTT TRBV11-2 NA NA TRBJ2-7
CASSSTSTLQETQYF TGTGCCAGCAGCTCCACCTCGACTCTCCAAGAGACCCAGTACTTC TRBV11-1 NA NA TRBJ2-5
CSVEGSQGSTDTHYF TGCAGCGTTGAAGGTTCGCAGGGGTCCACAGATACGCACTATTTT TRBV29-1 NA once TRBJ2-3
CASREGTGGTEVFF TGCGCCAGCAGAGAAGGGACAGGAGGAACTGAAGTTTTCTTT TRBV5-1 TRBD1 NA TRBJ1-1
CASTLETSGLNEQFF TGTGCCAGCACTTTAGAGACTAGCGGGCTGAATGAGCAGTTCTTC TRBV11-3 TRBD2 NA TRBJ2-1
CSARTGVVDEQFF TGCAGTGCTAGAACGGGAGTCGTCGATGAGCAGTTCTTC TRBV20-1 NA NA TRBJ2-1
CASSSGLAGGAYNEQFF TGCGCCAGCAGCTCCGGACTAGCGGGGGGGGCCTACAATGAGCAGTTCTTC TRBV5-1 TRBD2 NA TRBJ2-1
CVSSLVVSGRYEQFF TGCGTCAGCAGCTTGGTTGTTAGCGGGAGATATGAGCAGTTCTTC TRBV5-1 TRBD2 NA TRBJ2-1
CASSYSQGRGYTF TGTGCCAGCAGTTACTCACAGGGGCGGGGCTACACCTTC TRBV6-5 TRBD1 many TRBJ1-2
CASSTGTSGKTPRETQYF TGTGCCAGTAGTACAGGGACTAGCGGGAAGACCCCACGAGAGACCCAGTACTTC TRBV19 TRBD2 NA TRBJ2-5
CASSKAGAGEKLFF TGTGCCAGCAGCAAAGCAGGGGCGGGTGAAAAACTGTTTTTT TRBV21-1 NA NA TRBJ1-4
CASSMGGMNTEAFF TGTGCCAGCAGTATGGGGGGGATGAACACTGAAGCTTTCTTT TRBV6-1 NA many TRBJ1-1
CASSWLAGGTEQYF TGTGCCAGCTCCTGGCTAGCGGGAGGTACCGAGCAGTACTTC TRBV11-1 TRBD2 NA TRBJ2-7
CASSVAMGRRSTDAQYF TGTGCCAGCAGCGTAGCAATGGGGAGAAGGAGCACAGATGCGCAGTATTTC TRBV11-2 NA NA TRBJ2-3
CASSLPGSRSGELFF TGTGCCAGCAGCTTACCCGGGAGTAGGTCCGGGGAGCTGTTTTTT TRBV7-6 NA NA TRBJ2-2
CASSPVRLASQEAHYF TGTGCCAGCAGCCCCGTGCGACTAGCAAGTCAAGAGGCCCACTACTTC TRBV11-3 TRBD2 NA TRBJ2-5
CASSPGTQNNYDYTF TGCGCCAGCAGCCCAGGGACACAAAACAACTATGACTACACCTTC TRBV5-1 NA NA TRBJ1-2
CASNEGGGGETQYF TGTGCCAGCAATGAGGGCGGGGGGGGAGAGACCCAGTACTTC TRBV6-1 TRBD2 NA TRBJ2-5
CASSRGGDSYEKYF TGTGCCAGCAGCCGAGGGGGCGACTCCTACGAGAAGTACTTC TRBV7-9 TRBD1 NA TRBJ2-7
CSDDRGEETQYF TGCAGCGATGATAGAGGGGAAGAGACCCAGTACTTT TRBV29-1 NA NA TRBJ2-5
CARTPGLVKTGELFF TGTGCCAGGACCCCAGGGCTTGTTAAGACCGGGGAGCTGTTTTTT TRBV12-3/TRBV12-4 NA NA TRBJ2-2
CASSTGRMIQETQYF TGTGCCAGCAGCACCGGACGGATGATCCAAGAGACCCAGTACTTC TRBV5-8 NA NA TRBJ2-5
CPSSDGYTGELFF TGTCCCAGCAGTGACGGGTACACCGGGGAGCTGTTTTTT TRBV6-4 NA NA TRBJ2-2
CVSSVRQGPSSPLHF TGTGTCAGCAGCGTTAGGCAGGGTCCAAGTTCACCCCTCCACTTT TRBV7-8 NA NA TRBJ1-6
CASSRDGTTTYNEQFF TGTGCCAGCAGTCGGGACGGGACAACGACCTACAATGAGCAGTTCTTC TRBV6-5 NA many TRBJ2-1
CASSSGNVAYEQYF TGTGCCAGCAGTTCAGGGAACGTTGCCTACGAGCAGTACTTC TRBV27 NA NA TRBJ2-7
CASGRDGINQPQHF TGTGCCAGCGGTAGGGACGGTATTAATCAGCCCCAGCATTTT TRBV12-3/TRBV12-4 NA NA TRBJ1-5
CASSFLSGHTDTQYF TGTGCCAGCAGCTTTCTATCGGGGCACACAGATACGCAGTATTTT TRBV11-2 NA NA TRBJ2-3
CAWSGHSQETQYF TGTGCCTGGAGCGGACACAGCCAAGAGACCCAGTACTTC TRBV30 NA few TRBJ2-5
CASSRTDNGYTF TGCGCCAGCAGCAGAACGGACAATGGCTACACCTTC TRBV5-1 NA few TRBJ1-2
CASSPLLAGFYDEQFF TGTGCCAGCAGCCCTCTCCTAGCGGGATTCTACGATGAGCAGTTCTTC TRBV11-2 TRBD2 NA TRBJ2-1
CASSSDPDSRTGELFF TGTGCCAGCAGCTCGGATCCGGATAGCCGGACCGGGGAGCTGTTCTTT TRBV5-6 NA NA TRBJ2-2
CSVDRYPGRTF TGCAGCGTTGATAGGTACCCTGGCCGCACCTTC TRBV29-1 NA NA TRBJ1-2
CSVSRTDNNEQFF TGCAGCGTTTCCAGGACAGACAACAATGAGCAGTTCTTC TRBV29-1 NA NA TRBJ2-1
CASSFRGRGTQETQYF TGCGCCAGCAGCTTTAGAGGACGGGGAACTCAAGAGACCCAGTACTTC TRBV5-1 NA NA TRBJ2-5
CASKVQGGEETQYF TGTGCCAGTAAAGTACAGGGGGGAGAAGAGACCCAGTACTTC TRBV19 TRBD1 few TRBJ2-5
CASSNGGLSYNEQFF TGTGCCAGCAGCAATGGAGGGCTATCCTACAATGAGCAGTTCTTC TRBV6-5 NA many TRBJ2-1
CASSPLLVGSYNERFF TGTGCCAGCAGCCCTCTCCTAGTGGGATCCTACAATGAGCGGTTCTTC TRBV11-2 NA NA TRBJ2-1
CASRRALDTNYGYTF TGTGCCAGCAGAAGAGCCCTAGATACTAACTATGGTTACACCTTC TRBV11-1 NA NA TRBJ1-2
CASSKALSGGLWNTEAFF TGTGCCAGCAGCAAAGCACTTAGCGGTGGTCTTTGGAACACTGAAGCTTTCTTT TRBV21-1 NA NA TRBJ1-1
CASIPHSRYSEQFF TGTGCCAGCATTCCGCACTCGAGGTATAGTGAGCAGTTCTTC TRBV11-2 NA NA TRBJ2-1
CASSYPELYGYAF TGTGCCAGCAGTTACCCAGAGCTCTATGGCTACGCCTTC TRBV11-1 NA NA TRBJ1-2
CDSSPRSGLIAKNIQYF TGTGACAGCAGCCCCCGGTCAGGGTTAATAGCCAAAAACATTCAGTACTTC TRBV11-2 NA NA TRBJ2-4
CASSLGAAGPQETQYF TGCGCCAGCAGCTTGGGCGCAGCGGGACCCCAAGAGACCCAGTACTTC TRBV5-1 TRBD2 many TRBJ2-5
CASSRDSTYEQYF TGTGCCAGCAGCCGGGACAGCACCTACGAGCAGTACTTC TRBV6-6 TRBD1 many TRBJ2-7
CASSLELAGYNEQFF TGTGCCAGCAGCTTGGAGCTAGCGGGTTACAATGAGCAGTTCTTC TRBV5-6 TRBD2 many TRBJ2-1
CASSYAGTGPEKLFF TGTGCCAGCAGTTATGCCGGGACAGGGCCTGAAAAACTGTTTTTT TRBV6-5 TRBD1 many TRBJ1-4
CASSLGGLAVSNEQFF TGTGCCAGCAGTTTAGGGGGGCTAGCGGTGAGCAATGAGCAGTTCTTC TRBV12-3/TRBV12-4 NA many TRBJ2-1
CASSLGTGVTGELFF TGTGCCAGCAGCTTGGGGACAGGGGTGACCGGGGAGCTGTTTTTT TRBV11-2 TRBD1 few TRBJ2-2
CASSYETSQGMNTRYF TGCGCCAGCAGCTACGAGACTTCCCAGGGTATGAATACGCGGTATTTT TRBV5-1 NA NA TRBJ2-3
CASSFREVQYF TGTGCCAGCAGTTTCAGGGAAGTGCAGTACTTC TRBV28 NA few TRBJ2-7
CASSRGRLDNYGYTF TGTGCCAGTAGTAGAGGCAGGCTCGATAACTATGGCTACACCTTC TRBV19 NA few TRBJ1-2
CASSTLPGAHTKNIQYF TGTGCCAGTAGTACTCTCCCGGGAGCCCACACCAAAAACATTCAGTACTTT TRBV19 NA NA TRBJ2-4
CASSFAPTWTYEQYF TGTGCCAGCAGCTTCGCGCCGACATGGACATACGAGCAGTACTTC TRBV11-3 NA NA TRBJ2-7
CAGSLPTADYNEQFF TGTGCCGGCAGCCTCCCGACGGCGGACTACAACGAGCAGTTCTTC TRBV4-2 NA NA TRBJ2-1